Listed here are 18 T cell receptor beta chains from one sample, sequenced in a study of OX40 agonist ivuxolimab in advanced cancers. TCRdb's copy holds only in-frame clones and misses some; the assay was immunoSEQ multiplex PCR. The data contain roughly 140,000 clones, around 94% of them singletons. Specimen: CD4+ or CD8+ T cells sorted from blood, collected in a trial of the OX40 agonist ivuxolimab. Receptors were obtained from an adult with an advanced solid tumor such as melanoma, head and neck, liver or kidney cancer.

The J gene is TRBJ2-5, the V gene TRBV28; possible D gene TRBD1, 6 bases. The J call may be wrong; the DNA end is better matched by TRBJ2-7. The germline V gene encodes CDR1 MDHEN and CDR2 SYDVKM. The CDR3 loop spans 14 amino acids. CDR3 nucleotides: TGTGCCAGCAGTTTCGAGGGGGACACCTACGAGCAGTACTTC. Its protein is CASSFEGDTYEQYF.

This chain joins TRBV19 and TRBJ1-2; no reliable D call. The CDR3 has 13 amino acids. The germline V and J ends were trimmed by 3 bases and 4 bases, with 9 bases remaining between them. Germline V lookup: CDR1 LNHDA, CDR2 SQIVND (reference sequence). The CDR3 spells CASSIAASYGYTF. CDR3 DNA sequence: TGTGCCAGTAGTATCGCCGCCAGCTATGGCTACACCTTC.

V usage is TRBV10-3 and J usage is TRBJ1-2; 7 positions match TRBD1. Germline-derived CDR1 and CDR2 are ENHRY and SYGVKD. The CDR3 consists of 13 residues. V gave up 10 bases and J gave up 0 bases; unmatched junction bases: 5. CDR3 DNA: TGTGCCACAACAGGGGAGGCTAACTATGGCTACACCTTC. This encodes CATTGEANYGYTF.

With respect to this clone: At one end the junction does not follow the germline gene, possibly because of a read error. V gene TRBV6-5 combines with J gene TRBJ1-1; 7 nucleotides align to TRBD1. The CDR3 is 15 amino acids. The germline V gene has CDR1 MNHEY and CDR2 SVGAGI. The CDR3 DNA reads TGTGCCAGCATTGCTTCGACAGGGACGGGGACTGGAGCTTTCTTT. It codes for CASIASTGTGTGAFF.

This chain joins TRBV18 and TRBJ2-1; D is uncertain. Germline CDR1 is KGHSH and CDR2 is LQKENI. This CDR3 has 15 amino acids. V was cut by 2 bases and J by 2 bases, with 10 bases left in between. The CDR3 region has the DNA TGTGCCAGCTCACCAGGGCAGGCGCCCTACAATGAGCAGTTCTTC. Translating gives CASSPGQAPYNEQFF.

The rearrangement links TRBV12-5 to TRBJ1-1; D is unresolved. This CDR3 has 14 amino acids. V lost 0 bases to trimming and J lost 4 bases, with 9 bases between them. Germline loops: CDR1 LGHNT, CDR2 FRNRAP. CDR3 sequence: CASGLVGTPTEAFF. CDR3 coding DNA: TGTGCTAGTGGTTTGGTAGGCACACCCACTGAAGCTTTCTTT.

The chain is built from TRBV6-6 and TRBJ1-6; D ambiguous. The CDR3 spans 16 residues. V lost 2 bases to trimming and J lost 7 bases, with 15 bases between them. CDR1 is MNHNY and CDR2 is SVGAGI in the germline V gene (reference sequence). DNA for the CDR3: TGTGCCAGCAGTTACAGCCCCGGCAATGGGAATTCACCCCTCCACTTT. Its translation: CASSYSPGNGNSPLHF.

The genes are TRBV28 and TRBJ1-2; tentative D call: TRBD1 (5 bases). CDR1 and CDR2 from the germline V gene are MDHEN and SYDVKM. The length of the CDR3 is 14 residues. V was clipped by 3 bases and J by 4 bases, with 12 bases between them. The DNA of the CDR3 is TGTGCCAGCAGTTTGGCGGGGCCTAGCTATGGCTACACCTTC. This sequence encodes CASSLAGPSYGYTF.

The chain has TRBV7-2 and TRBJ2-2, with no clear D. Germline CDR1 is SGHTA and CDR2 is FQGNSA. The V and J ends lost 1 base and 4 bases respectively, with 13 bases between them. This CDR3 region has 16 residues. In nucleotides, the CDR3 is TGTGCCAGCAGCTTAGAGGTACGGCGGTTCACCGGGGAGCTGTTTTTT. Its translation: CASSLEVRRFTGELFF. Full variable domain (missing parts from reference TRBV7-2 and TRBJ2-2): GAGVSQSPSNKVTEKGKDVELRCDPISGHTALYWYRQSLGQGLEFLIYFQGNSAPDKSGLPSDRFSAERTGGSVSTLTIQRTQQEDSAVYLCASSLEVRRFTGELFFGEGSRLTVL.

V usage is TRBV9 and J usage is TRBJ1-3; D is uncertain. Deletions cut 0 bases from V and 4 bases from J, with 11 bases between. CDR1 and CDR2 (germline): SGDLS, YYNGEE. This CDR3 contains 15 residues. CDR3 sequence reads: CASSVASVGGNTIYF. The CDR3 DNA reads TGTGCCAGCAGCGTAGCTTCGGTTGGGGGAAACACCATATATTTT.

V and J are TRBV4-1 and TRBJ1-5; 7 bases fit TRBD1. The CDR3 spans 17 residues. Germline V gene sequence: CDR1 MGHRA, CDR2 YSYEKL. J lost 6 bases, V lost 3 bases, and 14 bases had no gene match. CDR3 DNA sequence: TGCGCCAGCAGCCAGGCACAGGGGAACCGGTTTGTTCAGCCCCAGCATTTT. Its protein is CASSQAQGNRFVQPQHF.

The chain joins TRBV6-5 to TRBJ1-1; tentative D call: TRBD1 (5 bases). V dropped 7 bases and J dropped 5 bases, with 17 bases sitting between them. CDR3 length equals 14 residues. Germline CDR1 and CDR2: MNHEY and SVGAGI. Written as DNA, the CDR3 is TGTGCCAGCAACCGGGACGGTTTGGTGACTGAAGCTTTCTTT. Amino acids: CASNRDGLVTEAFF.

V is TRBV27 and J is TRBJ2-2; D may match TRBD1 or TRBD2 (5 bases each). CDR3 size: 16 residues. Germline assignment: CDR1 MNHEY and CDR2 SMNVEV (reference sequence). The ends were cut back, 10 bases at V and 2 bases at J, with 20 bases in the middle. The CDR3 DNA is TGTGCCACCGTCAAGGGGACGGGGTCCAACACCGGGGAGCTGTTTTTT. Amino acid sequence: CATVKGTGSNTGELFF.

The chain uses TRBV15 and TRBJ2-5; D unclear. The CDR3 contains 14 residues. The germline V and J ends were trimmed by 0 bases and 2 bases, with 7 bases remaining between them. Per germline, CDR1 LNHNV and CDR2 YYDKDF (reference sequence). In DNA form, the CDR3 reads TGTGCCACCAGCAGAGATGAAGCACAAGAGACCCAGTACTTC. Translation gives CATSRDEAQETQYF. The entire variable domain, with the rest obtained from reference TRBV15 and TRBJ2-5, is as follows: DAMVIQNPRYQVTQFGKPVTLSCSQTLNHNVMYWYQQKSSQAPKLLFHYYDKDFNNEADTPDNFQSRRPNTSFCFLDIRSPGLGDTAMYLCATSRDEAQETQYFGPGTRLLVL.

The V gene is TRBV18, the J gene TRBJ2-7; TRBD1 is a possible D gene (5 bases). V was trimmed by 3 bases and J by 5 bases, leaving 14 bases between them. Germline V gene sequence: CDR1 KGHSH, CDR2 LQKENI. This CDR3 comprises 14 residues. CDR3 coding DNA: TGTGCCAGCTCACCCTCGGCCCTCAGGGACGAGCAGTACTTC. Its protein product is CASSPSALRDEQYF.

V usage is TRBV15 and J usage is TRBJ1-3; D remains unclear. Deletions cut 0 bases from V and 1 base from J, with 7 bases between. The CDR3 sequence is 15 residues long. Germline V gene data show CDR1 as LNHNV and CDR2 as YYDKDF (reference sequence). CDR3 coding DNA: TGTGCCACCAGCAGAGATAATCCATCTGGAAACACCATATATTTT. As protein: CATSRDNPSGNTIYF.

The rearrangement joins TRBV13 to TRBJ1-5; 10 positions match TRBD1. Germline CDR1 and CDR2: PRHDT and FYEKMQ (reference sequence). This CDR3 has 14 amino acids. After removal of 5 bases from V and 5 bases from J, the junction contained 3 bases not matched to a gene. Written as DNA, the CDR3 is TGTGCCAGCAGCACGACAGGGGGCGATCAGCCCCAGCATTTT. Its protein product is CASSTTGGDQPQHF.

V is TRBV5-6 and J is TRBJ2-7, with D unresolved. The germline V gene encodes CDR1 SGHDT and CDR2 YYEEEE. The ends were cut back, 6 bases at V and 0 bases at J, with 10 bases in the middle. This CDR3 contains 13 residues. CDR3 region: CASIRTGSYEQYF. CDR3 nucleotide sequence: TGTGCCAGCATCCGGACGGGCTCCTACGAGCAGTACTTC.